Sequencing of this TCR beta chain was carried out in a study of blood T cells in healthy people across ages (dated by TCRdb to between 2015 and 2016). For the wider study: In model experiments, roughly one uniquely barcoded TCR beta cDNA molecule per two T cells was captured by template switching. Age-related changes in TCR beta repertoire diversity were measured in the study by deep sequencing normalized with unique cDNA molecular identifiers. Donors were grouped into four age groups: young (average 16 years), middle-aged (over 35), aged (around 60) and long-lived (around 82). Donors of different ages were randomly distributed across sequencing lanes to avoid experimental bias. The study analyzed two additional independent replicas of 1 million unique cDNA reads from the same blood draw for two donors, one aged 18 to 29 and one aged 80 or older. General findings and caveats noted by the study authors: Total diversity estimates from one million sequenced T cells were considered lower bounds and underestimates. Compared with the aged group, more naive CD4+ T cells, fewer expanded clones and increased TCR diversity were shown by the long-lived group, suggesting age selection. A strong correlation was found between observed TCR beta diversity and the percentage of naive T cells measured by flow cytometry. Observed TCR beta diversity per million T cells fell roughly linearly with age, and a significant reduction was already apparent by age roughly 40. Because profiling used bulk unsorted PBMCs, naive and antigen-experienced compartments could not be compared conclusively. Donor CMV infection status was unknown, potentially confounding age-related changes in expanded clonotypes.

To note about this clonotype: It lacks a known antigen. Base quality data are lacking; no much larger clone is found one base away.

According to the germline V gene (reference sequence), CDR1 reads DFQATT and CDR2 reads SNEGSKA. There are 15 amino acids in the CDR3, from cysteine to phenylalanine inclusive. The CDR3 DNA has 45 bases and is translated from base 1. The donors were 40 or so Caucasian individuals from Russia, aged 6 to 90 years, who were systemically healthy. Each donor gave ten milliliters of peripheral blood, collected into EDTA-treated Vacutainer tubes. Ficoll-Paque density-gradient centrifugation was used to isolate PBMCs, with at least 6 million per sample. Trizol reagent was used to extract total RNA from PBMCs, with at least 5.5 micrograms per sample. For every donor, flow cytometry on a PBMC aliquot measured the percentage of naive CD45RAhigh/CD27high T cells. The protocol used for the library was 5' RACE. These reads were obtained on an Illumina HiSeq 2500. The second PCR ran for roughly 7 to 11 cycles and used a J-beta primer mix along with a sample-barcoded 5' primer. Each TCR beta cDNA molecule received a unique molecular identifier from a template-switch 5' adaptor carrying 12 random nucleotides. At least 2.5 million CDR3-containing paired-end reads were obtained from each sample. First-strand cDNA was synthesized from all RNA with the Mint cDNA synthesis kit, primed by a TRBC-specific oligonucleotide. Following uracil-DNA glycosylase treatment, all cDNA underwent a first 18-cycle PCR with the universal primers M1SS and BC2_uni_R. The original methods were these. Each sample was normalized by randomly selecting 1 million high-quality reads, each carrying a distinct molecular identifier. Instead of being binned into consensus sequences, reads with shared molecular identifiers were discarded. MiTCR, with a Q25 quality threshold and the strictest error-elimination algorithm, was used for CDR3 identification, clonotype clustering and error correction. A nonparametric unseen species model with Euler transformation was used to estimate lower-bound total TCR beta diversity. TCRdb reanalyzed the raw reads on its own, using fastp at Q25 for trimming and MiXCR for clone calling, and kept in-frame beta chains. Records with the same CDR3 protein are collapsed into one entry carrying the most frequent genes and DNA. The V and J calls were determined by TCRdb, not by the authors. Present in this sample are about 780,000 distinct CDR3 sequences, around 45% of which were seen just once. The ten largest clones capture 15% to 20% of the sample.

Sequencing was done on a sample of blood. The TCR sequence derives from a man at least 80 years old in good health. The chain couples TRBV20-1 to TRBJ2-7, with 10 middle bases fitting TRBD2. The last part of the DNA fits TRBJ2-5 better; the J call may be wrong. CDR3 sequence: CSAEIRTSGAETQYF. Here is the DNA: TGCAGTGCCGAAATCCGGACTAGCGGAGCGGAGACCCAGTACTTC.